These T cell receptor beta chains were read from a single sample in a study of blood T cell repertoires in COVID-19. The method was immunoSEQ multiplex PCR; TCRdb's version includes in-frame clones alone and lacks a portion of them. The sample holds roughly 70,000 clones, about 80% seen once. Sequenced: peripheral blood. The receptors were gathered from a human donor in a cohort sampled during active COVID-19. Each CDR3 is given with its conserved first and last residue. D genes are given only for firm matches. Clone size appears in some rows only: once, few, many, or a class for an expanded clone.

TRBD1	few	TRBV28	19	TRBJ1-2	TGTGCCAGCAGTCCCCGATATTTCCGGGACAGGGGGCCCTGGGGCGGCTACACCTTC	CASSPRYFRDRGPWGGYTF
.	.	TRBV19	13	TRBJ1-2	TGTGCCAGTAGTATTTCCCCCTCCTATGGCTACACCTTC	CASSISPSYGYTF
.	.	TRBV6-4	14	TRBJ2-5	TGTGCCAGCAACCCCCCAGGGGTTAACGAGACCCAGTACTTC	CASNPPGVNETQYF
.	few	TRBV2	13	TRBJ2-3	TGTGCCAGCAGTGAGCTAGAGGCAGATACGCAGTATTTT	CASSELEADTQYF
.	few	TRBV5-5	15	TRBJ1-2	TGTGCCAGCAGCTTGGCCGGGATTTCGGGGTATGGCTACACCTTC	CASSLAGISGYGYTF
.	.	TRBV4-1	13	TRBJ2-2	TGCGCCAGCAGCCAACAGGGTATCGGGGAGCTGTTTTTT	CASSQQGIGELFF
TRBD1	.	TRBV6-5	13	TRBJ2-7	TGTGCCAGCAGCCAAGGACAGGTCTACGAGCAGTACTTC	CASSQGQVYEQYF
.	.	TRBV4-1	14	TRBJ2-2	TGCGCCAGCAAAAGGGGCCGAGACACCGGGGAGCTGTTTTTT	CASKRGRDTGELFF
TRBD2	.	TRBV7-2	15	TRBJ2-5	TGTGCCAGCAGCCCCCGACTAGCGGGCGGGGAGACCCAGTACTTC	CASSPRLAGGETQYF
.	.	TRBV19	16	TRBJ2-1	TGTGCCAGTAGTATAGGGGGTGGAGGGGCCTACAATGAGCAGTTCTTC	CASSIGGGGAYNEQFF
.	.	TRBV19	14	TRBJ1-2	TGTGCCAGTAGTACCAGAGATAGCTCCTATGGCTACACCTTC	CASSTRDSSYGYTF
.	.	TRBV7-8	16	TRBJ2-2	TGTGCCAGCAGCTCCACAGGGGGGGGTAATACCGGGGAGCTGTTTTTT	CASSSTGGGNTGELFF
.	.	TRBV4-1	15	TRBJ2-1	TGCGCCAGCAGCCAAGGCCCATTAGCCACCAATGAGCAGTTCTTC	CASSQGPLATNEQFF
TRBD1	.	TRBV9	15	TRBJ1-2	TGTGCCAGCAGCCCCGGGACAGGGGGTATCTATGGCTACACCTTC	CASSPGTGGIYGYTF
TRBD2	.	TRBV11-3	15	TRBJ2-3	TGTGCCAGCAGCTTTTATAGCGGGGCCACAGATACGCAGTATTTT	CASSFYSGATDTQYF
.	.	TRBV6-5	11	TRBJ2-5	TGTGCCAGTAGTCAGGCGGAGACCCAGTACTTC	CASSQAETQYF
TRBD1	.	TRBV5-1	14	TRBJ1-4	TGCGCCAGCAGCCCAGGGACAGGAAGTGAAAAACTGTTTTTT	CASSPGTGSEKLFF
TRBD1	.	TRBV29-1	10	TRBJ2-7	TGCAGCGTCGGACAGGCGGAGCAGTACTTC	CSVGQAEQYF
.	.	TRBV2	13	TRBJ1-1	TGTGCCAGCTTAAGGGAGATGAACACTGAAGCTTTCTTT	CASLREMNTEAFF
TRBD1	.	TRBV4-2	15	TRBJ1-2	TGTGCCAGCACTGGCCGACAGGGACCCAACTATGGCTACACCTTC	CASTGRQGPNYGYTF
TRBD1	.	TRBV5-4	14	TRBJ2-7	TGTGCCAGCAGCAGAACCGGGACAGAGTACGAGCAGTACTTC	CASSRTGTEYEQYF
TRBD2	.	TRBV2	16	TRBJ2-3	TGTGCCAGCAGTGAACTAGCGGGGGGCGGCACAGATACGCAGTATTTT	CASSELAGGGTDTQYF
TRBD1	.	TRBV2	14	TRBJ1-5	TGTGCCAGCAGCGGACAGGGGGCCGATCAGCCCCAGCATTTT	CASSGQGADQPQHF
TRBD1	.	TRBV29-1	18	TRBJ1-1	TGCAGCGTTGAAAGCCCTAACGGACAGGGGGCGGCGGCCACTGAAGCTTTCTTT	CSVESPNGQGAAATEAFF
.	.	TRBV6-5	14	TRBJ1-2	TGTGCCAGCAGTCTTCTGGGGGCGGGCTATGGCTACACCTTC	CASSLLGAGYGYTF